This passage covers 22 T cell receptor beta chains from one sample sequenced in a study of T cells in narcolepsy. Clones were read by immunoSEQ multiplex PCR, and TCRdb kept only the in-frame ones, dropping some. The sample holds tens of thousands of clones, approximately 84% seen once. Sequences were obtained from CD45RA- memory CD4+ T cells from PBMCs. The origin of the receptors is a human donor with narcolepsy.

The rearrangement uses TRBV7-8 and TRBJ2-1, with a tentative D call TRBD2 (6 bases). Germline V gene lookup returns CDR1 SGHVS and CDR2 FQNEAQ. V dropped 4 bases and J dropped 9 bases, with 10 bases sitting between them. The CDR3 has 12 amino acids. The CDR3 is CASSSQAGEQFF. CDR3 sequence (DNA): TGTGCCAGCAGCTCCCAAGCGGGTGAGCAGTTCTTC.

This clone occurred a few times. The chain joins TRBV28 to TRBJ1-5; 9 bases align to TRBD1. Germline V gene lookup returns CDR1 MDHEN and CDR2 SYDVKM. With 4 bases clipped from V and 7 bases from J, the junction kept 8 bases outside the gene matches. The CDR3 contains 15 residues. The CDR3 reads CASSSTGTGYQPQHF. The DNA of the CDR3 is TGTGCCAGCAGTTCGACCGGGACAGGGTACCAGCCCCAGCATTTT.

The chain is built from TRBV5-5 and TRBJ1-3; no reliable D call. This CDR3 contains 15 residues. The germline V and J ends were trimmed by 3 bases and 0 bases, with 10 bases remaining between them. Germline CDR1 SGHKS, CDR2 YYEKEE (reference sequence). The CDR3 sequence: CASSSEILSGNTIYF. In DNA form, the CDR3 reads TGTGCCAGCAGCTCTGAAATACTCTCTGGAAACACCATATATTTT.

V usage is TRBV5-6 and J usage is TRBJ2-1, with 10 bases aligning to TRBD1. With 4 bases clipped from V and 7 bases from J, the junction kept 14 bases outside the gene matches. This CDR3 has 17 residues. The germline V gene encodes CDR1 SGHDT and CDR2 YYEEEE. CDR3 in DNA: TGTGCCAGCAGCACCCAAGGGACAGGGGATTTTTTGAATGAGCAGTTCTTC. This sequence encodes CASSTQGTGDFLNEQFF.

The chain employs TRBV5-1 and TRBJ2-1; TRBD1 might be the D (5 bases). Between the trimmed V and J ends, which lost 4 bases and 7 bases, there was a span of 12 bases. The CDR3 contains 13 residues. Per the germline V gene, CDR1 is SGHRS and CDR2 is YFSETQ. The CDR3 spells CASSTGPVNEQFF. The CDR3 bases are TGCGCCAGCAGCACAGGTCCCGTTAATGAGCAGTTCTTC.

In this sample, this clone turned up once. For the CDR3, the DNA is TGCGCCAGCAGCCGCACGGGAGACGCCACCGGGGAGCTGTTTTTT. Its protein is CASSRTGDATGELFF. The chain is built from TRBV4-1 and TRBJ2-2; D is perhaps TRBD2 (6 bases). The germline V gene encodes CDR1 MGHRA and CDR2 YSYEKL. V gave up 4 bases and J gave up 4 bases, with 13 bases separating them. The CDR3 has 15 residues.

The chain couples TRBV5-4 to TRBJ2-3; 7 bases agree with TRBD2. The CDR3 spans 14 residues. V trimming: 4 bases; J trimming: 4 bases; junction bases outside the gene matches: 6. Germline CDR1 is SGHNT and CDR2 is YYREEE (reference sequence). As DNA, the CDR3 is TGTGCCAGCAGCACTGGACTAGGGCCAGATACGCAGTATTTT. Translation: CASSTGLGPDTQYF.

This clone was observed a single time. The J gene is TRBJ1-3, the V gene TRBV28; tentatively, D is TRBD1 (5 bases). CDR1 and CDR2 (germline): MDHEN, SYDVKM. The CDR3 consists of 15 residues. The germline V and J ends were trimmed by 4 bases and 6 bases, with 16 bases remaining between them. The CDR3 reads CASSSPGTLKNTIYF. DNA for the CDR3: TGTGCCAGCAGTTCCCCCGGGACGTTAAAAAACACCATATATTTT.

In DNA form, the CDR3 reads TGTGCCAGCAGCTTACCCCGGGACAGAGCGAACACCGGGGAGCTGTTTTTT. Translated, it gives CASSLPRDRANTGELFF. This rearrangement joins TRBV7-3 to TRBJ2-2; 7 bases align to TRBD1. The CDR3 has 17 amino acids. CDR1 SGHTA and CDR2 FQGTGA come from the germline V gene. Losses at the gene ends were 2 bases for V and 0 bases for J; bases not matched to a gene: 6.

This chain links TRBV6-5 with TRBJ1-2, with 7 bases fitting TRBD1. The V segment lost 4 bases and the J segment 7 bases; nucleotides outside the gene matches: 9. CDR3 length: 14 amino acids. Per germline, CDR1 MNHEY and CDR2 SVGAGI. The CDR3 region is CASSSRQGRGGYTF. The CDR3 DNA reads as TGTGCCAGCAGTTCCAGACAGGGACGGGGTGGCTACACCTTC.

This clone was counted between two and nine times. DNA of the CDR3: TGTGCCAGCAGCTTACTAGCCAGCTCGACTAATGAAAAACTGTTTTTT. This encodes CASSLLASSTNEKLFF. The chain uses TRBV7-9 and TRBJ1-4; D gene ambiguous. Germline CDR1 reads SEHNR; CDR2 reads FQNEAQ (reference sequence). The CDR3 is 16 residues long. With 2 bases removed from V and 2 bases from J, the gap between germline ends came to 12 bases. Using reference TRBV7-9 and TRBJ1-4 for the parts outside the CDR3, the full variable domain is DTGVSQNPRHKITKRGQNVTFRCDPISEHNRLYWYRQTLGQGPEFLTYFQNEAQLEKSRLLSDRFSAERPKGSFSTLEIQRTEQGDSAMYLCASSLLASSTNEKLFFGSGTQLSVL.

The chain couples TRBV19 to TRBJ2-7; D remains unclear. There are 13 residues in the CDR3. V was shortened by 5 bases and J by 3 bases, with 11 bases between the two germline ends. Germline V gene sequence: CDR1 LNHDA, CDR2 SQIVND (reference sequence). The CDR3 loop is CASSSLESYEQYF. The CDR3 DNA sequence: TGTGCCAGTAGTTCCCTTGAGAGCTACGAGCAGTACTTC.

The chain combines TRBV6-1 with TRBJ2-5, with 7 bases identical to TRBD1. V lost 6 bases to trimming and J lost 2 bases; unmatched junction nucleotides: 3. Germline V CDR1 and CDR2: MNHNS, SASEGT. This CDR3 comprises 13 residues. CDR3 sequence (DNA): TGTGCCAGCAGCGGGACAGATCAAGAGACCCAGTACTTC. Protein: CASSGTDQETQYF.

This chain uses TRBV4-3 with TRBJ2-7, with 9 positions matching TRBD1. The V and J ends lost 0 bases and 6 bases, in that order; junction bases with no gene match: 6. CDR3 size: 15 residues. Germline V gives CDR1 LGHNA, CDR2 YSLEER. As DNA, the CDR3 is TGCGCCAGCAGCCAAGAAGGGACAGGGTATGGCGAGCAGTACTTC. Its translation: CASSQEGTGYGEQYF.

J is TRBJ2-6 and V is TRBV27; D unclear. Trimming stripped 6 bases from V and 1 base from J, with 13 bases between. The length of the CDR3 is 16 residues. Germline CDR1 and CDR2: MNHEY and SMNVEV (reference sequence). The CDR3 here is CASRFVLGSGANVLTF. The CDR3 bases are TGTGCCAGCAGATTTGTTCTCGGATCTGGGGCCAACGTCCTGACTTTC.

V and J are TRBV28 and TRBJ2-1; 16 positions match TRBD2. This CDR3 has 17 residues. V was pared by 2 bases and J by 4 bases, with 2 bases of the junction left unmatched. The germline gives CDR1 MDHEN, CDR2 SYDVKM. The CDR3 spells CASSLGGLAGGYNEQFF. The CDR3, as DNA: TGTGCCAGCAGTTTAGGGGGACTAGCGGGAGGGTACAATGAGCAGTTCTTC.

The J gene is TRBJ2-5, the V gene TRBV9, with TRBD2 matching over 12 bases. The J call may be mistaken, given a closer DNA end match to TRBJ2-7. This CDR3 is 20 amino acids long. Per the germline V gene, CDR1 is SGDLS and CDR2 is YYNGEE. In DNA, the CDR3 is TGTGCCAGCAGCCCGCAAACACCGGGACTAGCGGGTGTATCACCTAACGAGCAGTACTTC. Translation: CASSPQTPGLAGVSPNEQYF.

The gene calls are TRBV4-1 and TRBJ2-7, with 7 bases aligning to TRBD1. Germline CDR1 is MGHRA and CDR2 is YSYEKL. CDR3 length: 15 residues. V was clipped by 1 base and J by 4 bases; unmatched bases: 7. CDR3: CASSQARDSSYEQYF. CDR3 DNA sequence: TGCGCCAGCAGCCAAGCACGGGACAGTAGTTACGAGCAGTACTTC.

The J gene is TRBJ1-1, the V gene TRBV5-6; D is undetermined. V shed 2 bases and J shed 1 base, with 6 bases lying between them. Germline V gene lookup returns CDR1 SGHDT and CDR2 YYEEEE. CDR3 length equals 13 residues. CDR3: CASSFQTNTEAFF. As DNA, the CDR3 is TGTGCCAGCAGCTTCCAAACGAACACTGAAGCTTTCTTT.

CDR3 DNA sequence: TGTGCCAGTAGTATAACTAGCGGGAGGGCCACGGAGACCCAGTACTTC. It codes for CASSITSGRATETQYF. The rearrangement links TRBV19 to TRBJ2-5; TRBD2 matches at 13 bases. J gave up 5 bases and V 2 bases, and 5 bases lay outside the gene matches. Germline V lookup: CDR1 LNHDA, CDR2 SQIVND (reference sequence). The CDR3 covers 16 residues.

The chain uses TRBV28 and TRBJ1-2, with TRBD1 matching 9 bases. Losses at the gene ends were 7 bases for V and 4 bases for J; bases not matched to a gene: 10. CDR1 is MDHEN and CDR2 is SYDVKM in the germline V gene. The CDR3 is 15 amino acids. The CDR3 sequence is CASTRNGQGTYGYTF. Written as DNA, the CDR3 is TGTGCCAGCACCCGGAATGGACAGGGGACCTATGGCTACACCTTC.

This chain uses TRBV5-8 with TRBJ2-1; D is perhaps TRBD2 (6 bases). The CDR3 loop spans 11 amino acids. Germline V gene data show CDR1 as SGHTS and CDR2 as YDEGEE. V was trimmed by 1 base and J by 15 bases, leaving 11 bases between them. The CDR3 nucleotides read TGTGCCAGCAGCTTGCGCGGGATGCGGTTCTTC. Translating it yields CASSLRGMRFF.